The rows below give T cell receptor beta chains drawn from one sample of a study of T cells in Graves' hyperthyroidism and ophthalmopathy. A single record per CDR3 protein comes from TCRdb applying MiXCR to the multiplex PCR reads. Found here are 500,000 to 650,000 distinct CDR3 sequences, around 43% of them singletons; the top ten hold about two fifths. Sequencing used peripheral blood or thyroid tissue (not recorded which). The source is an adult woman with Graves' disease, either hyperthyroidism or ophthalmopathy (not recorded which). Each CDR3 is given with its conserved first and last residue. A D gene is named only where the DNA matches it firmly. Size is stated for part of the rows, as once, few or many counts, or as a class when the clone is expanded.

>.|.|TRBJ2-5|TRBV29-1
CSASSRGTTIQETQYF
TGCAGCGCCAGCAGTCGGGGGACGACGATCCAAGAGACCCAGTACTTC
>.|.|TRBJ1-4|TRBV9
CASSRNRGLNEKLFF
TGTGCCAGCAGCCGAAATCGGGGTCTAAATGAAAAACTGTTTTTT
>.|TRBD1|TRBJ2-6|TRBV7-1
CASSSPGQGSGANVLTF
TGTGCCAGCAGCTCCCCCGGACAGGGCTCTGGGGCCAACGTCCTGACTTTC
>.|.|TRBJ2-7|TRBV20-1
CSGNSRDTYEQYF
TGCAGCGGAAACTCCAGGGACACCTACGAGCAGTACTTC
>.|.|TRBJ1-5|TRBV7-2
CASSLFGQGGFYSNQPQHF
TGTGCCAGCAGTTTATTCGGGCAGGGCGGATTTTATAGCAATCAGCCCCAGCATTTT
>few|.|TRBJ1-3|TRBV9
CASGLPSGNTIYF
TGTGCCAGCGGCCTGCCTTCTGGAAACACCATATATTTT
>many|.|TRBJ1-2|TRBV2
CASSEGKVYGYTF
TGTGCCAGCAGTGAGGGAAAAGTTTATGGCTACACCTTC
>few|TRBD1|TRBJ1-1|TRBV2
CASRTGQGNTEAFF
TGTGCCAGCAGGACTGGACAGGGGAACACTGAAGCTTTCTTT
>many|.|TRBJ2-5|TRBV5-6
CASSTLGVTEQETQYF
TGTGCCAGCAGCACCTTAGGGGTTACGGAGCAAGAGACCCAGTACTTC
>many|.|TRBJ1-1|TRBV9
CASSVHANTEAFF
TGTGCCAGCAGCGTACACGCGAACACTGAAGCTTTCTTT
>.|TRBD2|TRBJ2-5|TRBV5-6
CASSSWTSGRRTETQYF
TGTGCCAGCAGCTCTTGGACTAGCGGGAGGCGTACGGAGACCCAGTACTTC
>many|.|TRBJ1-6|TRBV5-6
CASSYWGVSPLHF
TGTGCCAGCAGCTATTGGGGGGTTTCACCCCTCCACTTT
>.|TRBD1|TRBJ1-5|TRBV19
CASDRGPNQPQHF
TGTGCCAGCGACAGGGGGCCGAATCAGCCCCAGCATTTT
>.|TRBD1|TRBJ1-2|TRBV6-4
CASSDDRGNYGYTF
TGTGCCAGCAGTGACGACAGGGGAAACTATGGCTACACCTTC
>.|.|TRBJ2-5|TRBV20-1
CSGGGGLQETQYF
TGCAGTGGAGGGGGGGGCTTACAAGAGACCCAGTACTTC
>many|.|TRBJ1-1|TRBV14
CASSQELMNTEAFF
TGTGCCAGCAGCCAAGAATTGATGAACACTGAAGCTTTCTTT
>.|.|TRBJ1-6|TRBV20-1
CSASRHNNNSPLHF
TGCAGTGCTAGCAGACACAACAATAATTCACCCCTCCACTTT
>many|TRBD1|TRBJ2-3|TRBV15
CATRRQGTTDTQYF
TGTGCCACCCGGAGACAGGGAACGACAGATACGCAGTATTTT
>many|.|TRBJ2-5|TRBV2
CASSERGETQYF
TGTGCCAGCAGTGAACGGGGGGAGACCCAGTACTTC
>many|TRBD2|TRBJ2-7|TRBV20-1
CSASQGTSGRKNEQYF
TGCAGTGCTAGTCAAGGGACTAGCGGGAGAAAGAACGAGCAGTACTTC
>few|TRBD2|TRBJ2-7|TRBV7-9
CASSRAQRGGSLVYEQYF
TGTGCCAGCAGCAGAGCCCAGAGGGGCGGGAGTCTGGTCTACGAGCAGTACTTC
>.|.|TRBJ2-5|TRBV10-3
CAISEPGAGEETQYF
TGTGCCATCAGTGAGCCGGGGGCAGGGGAAGAGACCCAGTACTTC
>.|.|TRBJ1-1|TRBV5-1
CASSLGATGFNEAFF
TGCGCCAGCAGCTTGGGGGCAACAGGGTTCAATGAAGCTTTCTTT
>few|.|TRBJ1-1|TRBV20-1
CSASPDAGGSEAFF
TGCAGTGCTAGCCCAGACGCGGGAGGCAGCGAAGCTTTCTTT
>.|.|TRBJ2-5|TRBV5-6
CASSSAPSGTQYF
TGTGCCAGCAGCTCGGCTCCCTCCGGGACCCAGTACTTC
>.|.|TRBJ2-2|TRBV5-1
CASTDFRRETPGELFF
TGCGCCAGCACCGACTTCCGGAGGGAAACGCCCGGGGAGCTGTTTTTT
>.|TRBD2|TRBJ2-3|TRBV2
CASSEPVKGTTATDTQYF
TGTGCCAGCAGTGAACCGGTGAAAGGGACTACCGCCACAGATACGCAGTATTTT